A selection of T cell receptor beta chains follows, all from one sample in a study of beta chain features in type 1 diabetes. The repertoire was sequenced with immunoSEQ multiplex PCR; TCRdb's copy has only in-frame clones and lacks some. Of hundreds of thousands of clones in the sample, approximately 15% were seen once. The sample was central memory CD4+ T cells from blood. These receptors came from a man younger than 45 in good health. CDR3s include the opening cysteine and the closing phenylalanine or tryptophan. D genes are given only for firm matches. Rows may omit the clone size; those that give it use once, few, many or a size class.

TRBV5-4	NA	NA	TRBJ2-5	TGTGCCAGCAGCGCCCAGACAGGACAAGAGACCCAGTACTTC	CASSAQTGQETQYF
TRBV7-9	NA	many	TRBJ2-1	TGTGCCAGCAGCTCCATCCTGGGTGAGCAGTTCTTC	CASSSILGEQFF
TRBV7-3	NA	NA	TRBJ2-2	TGTGCCAGCAGCCAAGTCACCGGGGAGCTGTTTTTT	CASSQVTGELFF
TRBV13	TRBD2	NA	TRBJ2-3	TGTGCCAGCAGCTCTAGCCTCGGGGCTAGCGGGTCTACATTGTCAGATACGCAGTATTTT	CASSSSLGASGSTLSDTQYF
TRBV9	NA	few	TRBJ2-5	TGTGCCAGCAGCCCTCCGGGCCTACCCCAAGAGACCCAGTACTTC	CASSPPGLPQETQYF
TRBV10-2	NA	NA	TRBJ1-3	TGCGCCAGCAGTGAGTTTGACAAGGCTGGAAACACCATATATTTT	CASSEFDKAGNTIYF
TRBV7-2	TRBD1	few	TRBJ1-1	TGTGCCAGCAGCGACCGGGACAGGGGAACGGCTTTCTTT	CASSDRDRGTAFF
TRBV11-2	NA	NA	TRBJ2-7	TGTGCCAGCAGCTTAGATGAGGGTACAGCTCAAAACTACGAGCAGTACTTC	CASSLDEGTAQNYEQYF
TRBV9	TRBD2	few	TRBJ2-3	TGTGCCAGCAGCGCCGAACGCGGGGGAGGGAATACGCAGTATTTT	CASSAERGGGNTQYF
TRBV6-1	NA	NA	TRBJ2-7	TGTGCCAGCAGCTCGACAGACTACGAGCAGTACTTC	CASSSTDYEQYF
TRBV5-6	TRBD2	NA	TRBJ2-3	TGTGCCAGCAGCTTGAGGACTAGCGGTGGGGATACGCAGTATTTT	CASSLRTSGGDTQYF
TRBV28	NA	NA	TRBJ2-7	TGTGCCAGCAGTGCTTACACCTACGAGCAGTACTTC	CASSAYTYEQYF
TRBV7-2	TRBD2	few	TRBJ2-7	TGTGCCAGCAGCTTCTCTAGCGGGGGGGCCTCCGAGCAGTACTTC	CASSFSSGGASEQYF
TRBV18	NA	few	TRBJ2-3	TGTGCCAGCTCACCAGACCTAAATACAGATACGCAGTATTTT	CASSPDLNTDTQYF
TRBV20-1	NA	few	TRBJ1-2	TGCATAGCTGGGGAGAGGGGCTACACCTTC	CIAGERGYTF
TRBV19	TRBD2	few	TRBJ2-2	TGTGCCAGTAGCCCTCCCGAGCGGGGGGGCTGGCTGTTTTTT	CASSPPERGGWLFF
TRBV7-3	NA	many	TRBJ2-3	TGTGCCAGCAGCTTCTACAGCACAGATACGCAGTATTTT	CASSFYSTDTQYF
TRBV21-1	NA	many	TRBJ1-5	TGTGCCAGCAGCAAAGGACAGGGCAATCAGCCCCAGCATTTT	CASSKGQGNQPQHF
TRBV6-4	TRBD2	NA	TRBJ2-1	TGTGCCAGCAGTGACGGGCTAGCGGGGGTCGGTGAGCAGTTCTTC	CASSDGLAGVGEQFF
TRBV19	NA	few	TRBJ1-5	TGTGCCAGTAAGGGGGATGAAGGGATCTCTCAGCCCCAGCATTTT	CASKGDEGISQPQHF
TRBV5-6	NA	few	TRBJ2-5	TGTGCCAGCAGCTCCGGGCCCACGGGGACCCAGTACTTC	CASSSGPTGTQYF
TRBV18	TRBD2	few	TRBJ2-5	TGTGCCAGCTCACCACTCCCCCCAGCGGGAGGGTCAGAGACCCAGTACTTC	CASSPLPPAGGSETQYF
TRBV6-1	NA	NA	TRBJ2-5	TGTGCCAGCAGCGGGGGTTACCGAGAGACCCAGTACTTC	CASSGGYRETQYF
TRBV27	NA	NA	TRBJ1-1	TGTGCCAGCAGTTTAAAGGGGGGCACTGAAGCTTTCTTT	CASSLKGGTEAFF
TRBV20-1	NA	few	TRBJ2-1	TGCAGTGCTAAACTCGTCAATGAGCAGTTCTTC	CSAKLVNEQFF
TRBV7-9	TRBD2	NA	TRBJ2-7	TGTGCCAGCAGCTTAGCTAGCGGGGCGGTCGAGCAGTACTTC	CASSLASGAVEQYF
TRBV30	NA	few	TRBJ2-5	TGTGCCTGGGATAACCCGACAGGTCAGAAAGAGACCCAGTACTTC	CAWDNPTGQKETQYF
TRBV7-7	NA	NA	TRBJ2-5	TGTGCTAGCAGCTTAGACATCCAAGAGACCCAGTACTTC	CASSLDIQETQYF
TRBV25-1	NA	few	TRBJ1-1	TGTGCCAGCAGATTCGGGATGAACACTGAAGCTTTCTTT	CASRFGMNTEAFF
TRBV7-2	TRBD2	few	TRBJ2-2	TGTGCCAGCAGCAACCGGGCGGGGGGTACTAACACCGGGGAGCTGTTTTTT	CASSNRAGGTNTGELFF
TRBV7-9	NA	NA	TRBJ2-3	TGTGCCAGCAGCCGGTCCTCGGCAGATACGCAGTATTTT	CASSRSSADTQYF
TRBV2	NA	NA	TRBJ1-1	TGTGCCAGCAGCGCGCTAGGGGGGAACACTGAAGCTTTCTTT	CASSALGGNTEAFF
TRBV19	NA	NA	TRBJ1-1	TGTGCCAGTAGTATCCTAGACAGGAACACTGAAGCTTTCTTT	CASSILDRNTEAFF
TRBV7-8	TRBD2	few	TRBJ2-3	TGTGCCAGCATAGGACTAGCGGATCTGAATACGCAGTATTTT	CASIGLADLNTQYF
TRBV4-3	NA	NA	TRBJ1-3	TGCGCCAGCAGCCAAGAACGGCAGGGCTACTCTGGAAACACCATATATTTT	CASSQERQGYSGNTIYF
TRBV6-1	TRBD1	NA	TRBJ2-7	TGTGCCACCCTCCGGGACAGCCCTCGGGAGCAGTACTTC	CATLRDSPREQYF
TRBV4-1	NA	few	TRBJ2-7	TGCGCCAGCAGCCGCCAGGGGACATACGAGCAGTACTTC	CASSRQGTYEQYF
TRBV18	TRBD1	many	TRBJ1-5	TGTGCCAGCTCACCCGGGACAGCAGATCAGCCCCAGCATTTT	CASSPGTADQPQHF
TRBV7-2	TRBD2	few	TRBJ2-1	TGTGCCAGCAGCTCCGGACTAGCGGGAGGGAGCGGTGAGCAGTTCTTC	CASSSGLAGGSGEQFF
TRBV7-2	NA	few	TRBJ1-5	TGTGCCAGCAGCATCCCGGGGGGGCCCCAGCATTTT	CASSIPGGPQHF
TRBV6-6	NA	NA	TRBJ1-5	TGTGCCAGCAGTAAAACCGGGACAAATAAGCATTTT	CASSKTGTNKHF
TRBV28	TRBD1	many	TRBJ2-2	TGTGCCAGCAGGAAACAGGGGGCGGGGGAGCTGTTTTTT	CASRKQGAGELFF
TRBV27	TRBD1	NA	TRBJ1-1	TGTGCCACCAGTAATAACAGGGGTGTCACTGAAGCTTTCTTT	CATSNNRGVTEAFF
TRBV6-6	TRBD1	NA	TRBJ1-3	TGTGCCAGCAGCAACAGGGGAACTGGAAACACCATATATTTT	CASSNRGTGNTIYF
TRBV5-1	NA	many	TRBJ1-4	TGCGCCAGCAGCGGGACAACCACTAATGAAAAACTGTTTTTT	CASSGTTTNEKLFF
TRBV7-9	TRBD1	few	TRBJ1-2	TGTGCCAGCAGCGTTGCAGGGGGCGATGGCTACACCTTC	CASSVAGGDGYTF
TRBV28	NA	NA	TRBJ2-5	TGTGCCAGCAGTTTACCTGACAGTTATAGAAAGACCCAGTACTTC	CASSLPDSYRKTQYF
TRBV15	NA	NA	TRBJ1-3	TGTGCCACCAGCAGAGTTGGCAGTAGAAACACCATATATTTT	CATSRVGSRNTIYF
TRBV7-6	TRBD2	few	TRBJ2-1	TGTGCCAGCAGCTCGTCTAGCGGGAGTAATGAGCAGTTCTTC	CASSSSSGSNEQFF
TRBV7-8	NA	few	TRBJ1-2	TGTGCCAGCAGCTTAGAAGTGGGTCTCCAGGGCTACACCTTC	CASSLEVGLQGYTF
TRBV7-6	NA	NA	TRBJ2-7	TGTGCCAGCAGCCGCGGGACAGCTTACGAGCAGTACTTC	CASSRGTAYEQYF
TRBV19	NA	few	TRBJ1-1	TGTGCCAGTAGTACGACGAACGGGAACACTGAAGCTTTCTTT	CASSTTNGNTEAFF
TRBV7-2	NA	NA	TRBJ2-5	TGTGCCAGCAGCCCTCGGACTCTAGAGACCCAGTACTTC	CASSPRTLETQYF
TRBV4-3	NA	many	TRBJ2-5	TGCGCCAGCAGCCCGGGGGTTGGGGAGACCCAGTACTTC	CASSPGVGETQYF